Listed below are T cell receptor beta chains from one sample, sequenced in a study of shared clonotypes between healthy human individuals. TCRdb's copy holds only in-frame clones and misses some; the assay was immunoSEQ multiplex PCR. The data hold about 490,000 clones, with 70% to 80% observed a single time. The sequencing input was PBMCs. All receptors derive from a woman aged 40 to 50 in good health. Some clones in this sample may be carry-over from other donors' samples. CDR3s include the opening cysteine and the closing phenylalanine or tryptophan. Each record gives: J gene, clone size, V gene, D gene, CDR3 DNA, CDR3 protein. D genes are given only for firm matches. The size of a clone is reported for some rows only, either as once, few or many, or as a class for expanded clones.

j_call: TRBJ2-1; clone_size: -; v_call: TRBV7-9; d_call: TRBD1; cdr3_nt: TGTGCCAGCAGCCGGACAGGGGGAGGCTACAATGAGCAGTTCTTC; cdr3_aa: CASSRTGGGYNEQFF
j_call: TRBJ1-2; clone_size: many; v_call: TRBV7-2; d_call: -; cdr3_nt: TGTGCCAGCAGCTTAAGTCTGTCTCACTATTATGGCTACACCTTC; cdr3_aa: CASSLSLSHYYGYTF
j_call: TRBJ1-5; clone_size: -; v_call: TRBV19; d_call: -; cdr3_nt: TGTGCCAGTACTATATCCCCGGGGGGCAATCAGCCCCAGCATTTT; cdr3_aa: CASTISPGGNQPQHF
j_call: TRBJ2-3; clone_size: -; v_call: TRBV30; d_call: TRBD1; cdr3_nt: TGTGCCTGGAGTACCCGTCGGGACAGGGGGGTCTCAGATACGCAGTATTTT; cdr3_aa: CAWSTRRDRGVSDTQYF
j_call: TRBJ2-2; clone_size: -; v_call: TRBV25-1; d_call: -; cdr3_nt: TGTGCCAGCAGTGCGGACAGCACCGGGGAGCTGTTTTTT; cdr3_aa: CASSADSTGELFF
j_call: TRBJ1-2; clone_size: -; v_call: TRBV28; d_call: -; cdr3_nt: TGTGCCAGCAGACCACTGCGACTTACGGGTGGCTACACCTTC; cdr3_aa: CASRPLRLTGGYTF
j_call: TRBJ2-3; clone_size: -; v_call: TRBV19; d_call: -; cdr3_nt: TGTGCCAGTAATTGGGGGCGCACAGATACGCAGTATTTT; cdr3_aa: CASNWGRTDTQYF
j_call: TRBJ2-5; clone_size: -; v_call: TRBV9; d_call: TRBD1; cdr3_nt: TGTGCCAGCAGCCAGAGTACAGGGGGGGAGACCCAGTACTTC; cdr3_aa: CASSQSTGGETQYF
j_call: TRBJ1-1; clone_size: once; v_call: TRBV30; d_call: -; cdr3_nt: TGTGCCTGGAGGGGGATGTCGAACACTGAAGCTTTCTTT; cdr3_aa: CAWRGMSNTEAFF
j_call: TRBJ2-7; clone_size: -; v_call: TRBV6-1; d_call: -; cdr3_nt: TGTGCCAGCCGCCCGTACGAGGGCAGACCTCCGGGGCAGTACTTC; cdr3_aa: CASRPYEGRPPGQYF
j_call: TRBJ2-3; clone_size: -; v_call: TRBV2; d_call: TRBD1; cdr3_nt: TGTGCCAGCAGTGAGGGACAGGGGGTGGTAGATACGCAGTATTTT; cdr3_aa: CASSEGQGVVDTQYF
j_call: TRBJ1-1; clone_size: few; v_call: TRBV10-1; d_call: -; cdr3_nt: TGCGCCAGCAGCGAATTCGGGAGGAACACTGAAGCTTTCTTT; cdr3_aa: CASSEFGRNTEAFF
j_call: TRBJ2-5; clone_size: -; v_call: TRBV25-1; d_call: -; cdr3_nt: TGTGCCAGCAGTGATGTAGGAGAGACCCAGTACTTC; cdr3_aa: CASSDVGETQYF
j_call: TRBJ2-1; clone_size: -; v_call: TRBV29-1; d_call: TRBD2; cdr3_nt: TGCAGCGTTGAGACGACTAGCGGAGGCAAAAATGAGCAGTTCTTC; cdr3_aa: CSVETTSGGKNEQFF
j_call: TRBJ2-2; clone_size: -; v_call: TRBV15; d_call: -; cdr3_nt: TGTGCCACCAGCAGAGACCGTTTCGGGGAGCTGTTTTTT; cdr3_aa: CATSRDRFGELFF
j_call: TRBJ2-3; clone_size: many; v_call: TRBV11-2; d_call: -; cdr3_nt: TGTGCCAGCAGCTTTCTAGATTTCACAGATACGCAGTATTTT; cdr3_aa: CASSFLDFTDTQYF
j_call: TRBJ2-1; clone_size: -; v_call: TRBV4-2; d_call: TRBD2; cdr3_nt: TGTGCCAGCAGCCAAGTGACTAGCGGAGAGCAGTTCTTC; cdr3_aa: CASSQVTSGEQFF
j_call: TRBJ2-1; clone_size: -; v_call: TRBV5-1; d_call: TRBD2; cdr3_nt: TGCGCCAGCAGCTTGGTGAGACTAGCGGGAGGGGGGAATGAGCAGTTCTTC; cdr3_aa: CASSLVRLAGGGNEQFF